This T cell receptor beta chain was retrieved from a study of control samples from healthy donors and cancer patients. Sequenced by immunoSEQ multiplex PCR; TCRdb stores in-frame clones only, minus some. The sample consists of about 85,000 clones, 85% to 90% of them appearing once. This clone was counted between two and nine times. The sample was blood. This receptor was identified in a woman aged 55 to 70 in good health.

CDR3 amino acids: CASSQEGTGGGAYEQYF. For the CDR3, the DNA is TGTGCCAGCAGCCAAGAAGGGACCGGGGGGGGAGCCTACGAGCAGTACTTC. The chain joins TRBV4-2 to TRBJ2-7; TRBD2 aligns across 8 bases. The germline CDR1 and CDR2 sequences are LGHNA and YNFKEQ. After removal of 0 bases from V and 2 bases from J, the junction contained 9 bases not matched to a gene. CDR3 size: 17 residues.